This TCR beta chain was documented in a study of post-analysis software for immune sequencing data. About the study: Relapsing-remitting, secondary progressive and progressive-relapsing multiple sclerosis courses were included. Regarding the study as a whole: Versus controls, multiple sclerosis patients showed significantly lower diversity (normalized Chao1).

Libraries were made from TCR beta cDNA, and they carried unique molecular identifiers. The yield from roughly 1 to 10 million T cells was around 500,000 cDNA molecules in total. TCRdb reanalysed the PCR reads using MiXCR and keeps one entry per CDR3 protein. The table has about 400,000 distinct CDR3 sequences, roughly 38% seen once. Comment on this clonotype: Its antigen is undetermined.

The source is a girl between 10 and 17 years old with multiple sclerosis. Input material: blood.

The CDR3 here is CASSFISGQFNEKLFF. CDR3 sequence (DNA): TGTGCCAGCAGTTTCATCTCGGGACAGTTTAATGAAAAACTGTTTTTT. The rearrangement links TRBV12-3 or TRBV12-4 to TRBJ1-4; 7 nucleotides line up with TRBD1. V lost 3 bases and J lost 4; bases outside the gene matches: 8. CDR3 length equals 16 residues.